The present TCR beta chain was sequenced within a study of T cells in Graves' hyperthyroidism and ophthalmopathy. The J segment lost 10 bases and the V segment lost 0 bases, leaving 9 bases of the junction unmatched. This CDR3 region has 15 residues. CDR1 and CDR2 (germline): DFQATT, SNEGSKA (reference sequence). Amplification of TCR beta CDR3 regions used RNA as the template. Primed by the HTBI set, a first-round RT-PCR was run on the TCR CDR3. TCRdb reprocessed the multiplex PCR reads with MiXCR, giving one entry per CDR3 protein. The sample records fewer than 400,000 distinct CDR3 sequences, 15% to 19% being singletons. PBMCs were sourced from roughly 9.1 ml fresh peripheral blood.

The specimen sequenced was blood. The chain has TRBV20-1 and TRBJ2-1; 10 bases match TRBD2. The source is a woman younger than 30 with Graves' hyperthyroidism that later progressed to Graves' ophthalmopathy. The DNA of the CDR3 is TGCAGTGCTAGAGACTTGAGGCTAGCGGGAGCCGAGCAGTTCTTC. This encodes CSARDLRLAGAEQFF.